This TCR beta chain was sequenced during a study of T-cell memory formation after mild COVID-19. Study-wide context: Across donors, TCR clusters were largely donor specific. Findings of the study overall: Chiefly within CM and EM were the contracting CD4+ clones; CD8+ ones were within EMRA. Clones contracting over day 15 to 85 were CD4/CD8 balanced, with later expanders leaning CD4+. Pre-infection memory showed some responding clones, and this suggested that cross-reactive memory joined.

The CDR3 totals 12 residues. Germline CDR1 is SEHNR and CDR2 is FQNEAQ (reference sequence). Between the trimmed V and J ends, which lost 8 bases and 0 bases, there was a span of 7 bases. Worth noting for this clonotype: What it binds is not known.

TCRdb itself ran the 5' RACE reads through MiXCR, one entry per CDR3 protein. The sample records under 85,000 distinct CDR3 sequences, around 14% being singletons. The clonotype comes from an adult woman who had mild COVID-19 (a few samples of this study predate the infection). Cell type and time point are not known. V and J are TRBV7-9 and TRBJ1-2; D is ambiguous. The sample was PBMCs or a T cell subset sorted from them (not recorded which). This CDR3 reads CASGPSNYGYTF. Here the CDR3 DNA reads TGTGCCAGCGGGCCGTCTAACTATGGCTACACCTTC.